The 12 T cell receptor beta chains listed next were all sequenced from one sample in a study of cytomegalovirus exposure and HLA in healthy donors. The PCR ran on 60 Vbeta and 13 Jbeta primers. Using immunoSEQ multiplex PCR, the repertoire was profiled, and TCRdb retains in-frame clones only, with some absent. Here the sample spans under 200,000 clones, roughly 85% being singletons. The sample comprised PBMCs. These receptors were obtained from a male donor in good health and CMV-seropositive.

This clone was seen a few times. The germline gene is not matched at one end of the junction; a read error may be the cause. The chain employs TRBV19 and TRBJ2-6, with a weak D call TRBD1 (5 bases). The CDR3 is made up of 15 amino acids. Germline values: CDR1 LNHDA, CDR2 SQIVND (reference sequence). CDR3 in amino acids: CASSIGGAGANGLTF. CDR3 bases: TGTGCCAGTAGTATAGGTGGGGCTGGGGCCAACGGCCTGACTTTC.

The J gene is TRBJ2-7, the V gene TRBV7-2; TRBD2 aligns across 9 bases. CDR3 size: 16 residues. V shed 2 bases, J shed 2 bases, and the junction held 7 bases outside the gene matches. Per the germline V gene, CDR1 is SGHTA and CDR2 is FQGNSA. The DNA of the CDR3 is TGTGCCAGCAGCTTAAATAGGGTAGCGGGAGCCTACGAGCAGTACTTC. Its protein product is CASSLNRVAGAYEQYF.

V usage is TRBV7-2 and J usage is TRBJ2-7; no clear D. The CDR3 is 12 amino acids. The germline V and J ends were trimmed by 4 bases and 0 bases, with 4 bases remaining between them. Germline lookup yields CDR1 SGHTA and CDR2 FQGNSA. The CDR3 bases are TGTGCCAGCAGCTCCTTCTCCTACGAGCAGTACTTC. Its protein is CASSSFSYEQYF.

The genes are TRBV19 and TRBJ1-1; possibly TRBD1 for D (6 bases). V dropped 3 bases and J dropped 0 bases, with 8 bases sitting between them. Germline V gives CDR1 LNHDA, CDR2 SQIVND (reference sequence). The CDR3 has 14 amino acids. The CDR3 is CASSMGTMNTEAFF. In DNA form, the CDR3 reads TGTGCCAGTAGTATGGGGACAATGAACACTGAAGCTTTCTTT.

CDR3 DNA sequence: TGCGCCAGCAGCCAAGATAAGCGGGAGTTCTACGAGCAGTACTTC. It encodes CASSQDKREFYEQYF. V usage is TRBV4-3 and J usage is TRBJ2-7, with 8 nucleotides matching TRBD2. The V segment lost 0 bases and the J segment 3 bases; nucleotides outside the gene matches: 4. Germline lookup yields CDR1 LGHNA and CDR2 YSLEER. The CDR3 totals 15 residues.

This clone was picked up one time. The chain recombines TRBV5-4 with TRBJ2-6; 7 bases are shared with TRBD2. The CDR3 extends over 16 amino acids. Germline CDR1 reads SGHNT; CDR2 reads YYREEE (reference sequence). The trim removed 0 bases at V and 2 bases at J, leaving 2 bases unmatched. In DNA form, the CDR3 reads TGTGCCAGCAGCTTGGCCGCGGGGGCTGGGGCCAACGTCCTGACTTTC. This translates into CASSLAAGAGANVLTF. The whole variable domain, remainder taken from reference TRBV5-4 and TRBJ2-6, is ETGVTQSPTHLIKTRGQQVTLRCSSQSGHNTVSWYQQALGQGPQFIFQYYREEENGRGNFPPRFSGLQFPNYSSELNVNALELDDSALYLCASSLAAGAGANVLTFGAGSRLTVL.

The V gene is TRBV7-6, the J gene TRBJ1-4; 10 bases fit TRBD1. The CDR3 contains 14 residues. Trimming removed 4 bases from V and 10 bases from J; junction bases left unmatched: 6. Per germline, CDR1 SGHVS and CDR2 FNYEAQ. The CDR3 loop is CASSSADRGGKLFF. CDR3 nucleotide sequence: TGTGCCAGCAGCTCGGCGGACAGGGGGGGAAAACTGTTTTTT.

Remarks on this clone: Other DNA sequences in the sample encode the same CDR3. The chain employs TRBV7-9 and TRBJ1-3; D is uncertain. The CDR3 length is 13 residues. Trimming cost V 2 bases and J 6 bases, with 8 bases left between them. Germline V lookup: CDR1 SEHNR, CDR2 FQNEAQ (reference sequence). Here the CDR3 DNA reads TGTGCCAGCAGCTTACGCGGGGAAAACACCATATATTTT. It yields the protein CASSLRGENTIYF.

The chain is built from TRBV30 and TRBJ1-3; D not certain. Trimming shortened V by 2 bases and J by 1 base, and 12 bases separated the two germline ends. This CDR3 comprises 15 residues. Per germline, CDR1 GTSNPN and CDR2 SVGIG (reference sequence). CDR3 sequence (DNA): TGTGCCTGGAGTTATTCGTCGGGATCTGGAAACACCATATATTTT. Encoded protein: CAWSYSSGSGNTIYF. Drawing the rest from reference TRBV30 and TRBJ1-3, the complete variable domain is SQTIHQWPATLVQPVGSPLSLECTVEGTSNPNLYWYRQAAGRGLQLLFYSVGIGQISSEVPQNLSASRPQDRQFILSSKKLLLSDSGFYLCAWSYSSGSGNTIYFGEGSWLTVV.

The V and J genes are TRBV2 and TRBJ1-5; 8 bases align to TRBD1. CDR1 SNHLY and CDR2 FYNNEI come from the germline V gene. V lost 6 bases and J lost 3; bases outside the gene matches: 7. CDR3 length: 15 residues. In DNA, the CDR3 is TGTGCCAGCAGGGCAGACAGGGGTGACAATCAGCCCCAGCATTTT. Its translation is CASRADRGDNQPQHF.

This chain connects TRBV18 to TRBJ2-3; 9 nucleotides align to TRBD2. Per germline, CDR1 KGHSH and CDR2 LQKENI. J was trimmed by 0 bases and V by 5 bases; bases with no gene match: 0. The CDR3 sequence is 14 residues long. This CDR3 is CASSGTSSTDTQYF. CDR3 DNA: TGTGCCAGCTCAGGGACTAGCAGCACAGATACGCAGTATTTT.

This clone was found once. This chain joins TRBV7-9 and TRBJ1-1; D is uncertain. This CDR3 is 13 amino acids long. The germline V and J ends were trimmed by 3 bases and 0 bases, with 5 bases remaining between them. CDR1 and CDR2 (germline): SEHNR, FQNEAQ (reference sequence). In DNA form, the CDR3 reads TGTGCCAGCAGCTTTTCGGTGAACACTGAAGCTTTCTTT. Translation: CASSFSVNTEAFF.